These 2 T cell receptor beta chains were sequenced from one sample in a study of T cells expressing NK-cell markers. Following a re-call of the 5' RACE reads, TCRdb has one entry per CDR3 protein and lacks DNA. The sample table includes hundreds of thousands of distinct CDR3 sequences. The specimen was blood T cells: a sorted CD56 or NKG2C T cell subset, CD4+ or CD8+ T cells, or bulk PBMC T cells (not recorded which). The receptors here all came from a woman between 18 and 69 years old in good health.

This sequence joins TRBV9 and TRBJ2-4; TCRdb's D gene call, TRBD1, goes unchecked for lack of DNA. The CDR3 is 14 amino acids. Germline CDR1 reads SGDLS; CDR2 reads YYNGEE. This CDR3 is CASSSGVAKNIQYF.

The chain combines TRBV10-3 with TRBJ2-1; TCRdb names TRBD1, which stays unverified in the absence of DNA. The CDR3 consists of 14 residues. Per the germline V gene, CDR1 is ENHRY and CDR2 is SYGVKD. This CDR3 reads CAISRQGADNEQFF.